Sequencing of this TCR beta chain was carried out in a study of response to subunit inactivated influenza vaccine (dated by TCRdb to the late 2010s). For the wider study: Deep quantitative T cell receptor repertoire profiling was used in the study to track responses to a trivalent subunit inactivated influenza vaccine.

A remark on this clonotype: The target of this receptor is not known. Base qualities are missing; no much larger clone stands one base away.

V gives up 0 bases and J gives up 4 bases, and the segment between their germline ends measures 11 bases. The CDR3 contains 15 residues, cysteine and phenylalanine counted. Only CDR3 DNA is held: 45 bases, read in frame from base 1. As encoded in the germline V gene, CDR1 is SGDLS while CDR2 is YYNGEE. Here is what the overall study found, with its caveats: The authors proposed that each seasonal influenza vaccination may bring in only a limited number of new T cells.

Receptors were amplified or captured by RT-PCR. Instrument used: Illumina HiSeq 2500. Using fastp trimming at Q25 and MiXCR clonotype assembly, TCRdb reanalyzed the public sequencing data and kept in-frame beta chains. Entries are consolidated by CDR3 protein sequence, retaining the most common genes and DNA. Within this sample are about 540,000 distinct CDR3 sequences, with 11% to 15% of them counted one time only. The ten largest clonotypes hold approximately 10% of the sample. The sample in question was PBMCs from blood, obtained 11 to 12 days after vaccination. This TCR derives from a man aged 50-59 years who received an inactivated influenza vaccine. Donor details come from another sample of the same person, matched by shared clones. The chain was built from TRBV9 and TRBJ2-1; no D gene is confidently identified. The CDR3 amino acid sequence is: CASSVDSERYNEQFF. The DNA reads TGTGCCAGCAGCGTAGACTCCGAACGGTACAATGAGCAGTTCTTC.